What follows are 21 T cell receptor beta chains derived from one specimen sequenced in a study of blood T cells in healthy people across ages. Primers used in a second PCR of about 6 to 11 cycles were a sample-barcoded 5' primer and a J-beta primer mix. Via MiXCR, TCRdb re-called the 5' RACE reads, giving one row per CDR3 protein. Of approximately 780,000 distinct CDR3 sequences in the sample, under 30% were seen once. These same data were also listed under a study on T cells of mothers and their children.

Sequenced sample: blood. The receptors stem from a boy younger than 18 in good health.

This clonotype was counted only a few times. For the CDR3, the DNA is TGTGCCAGCTCACAGACTAGCGGGGGGGTCGAGCAGTACTTC. This translates into CASSQTSGGVEQYF. The chain couples TRBV18 to TRBJ2-7, with 14 positions matching TRBD2. The CDR3 is made up of 14 amino acids. The J segment lost 6 bases and the V segment lost 4 bases, leaving 2 bases of the junction unmatched. Per the germline V gene, CDR1 is KGHSH and CDR2 is LQKENI.

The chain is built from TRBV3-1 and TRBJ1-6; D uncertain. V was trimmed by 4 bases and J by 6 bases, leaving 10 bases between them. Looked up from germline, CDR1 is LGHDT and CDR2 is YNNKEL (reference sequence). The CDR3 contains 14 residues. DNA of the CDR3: TGTGCCAGCAGCCCTGAGACGGGTAATTCACCCCTCCACTTT. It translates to CASSPETGNSPLHF. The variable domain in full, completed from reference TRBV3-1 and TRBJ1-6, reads DTAVSQTPKYLVTQMGNDKSIKCEQNLGHDTMYWYKQDSKKFLKIMFSYNNKELIINETVPNRFSPKSPDKAHLNLHINSLELGDSAVYFCASSPETGNSPLHFGNGTRLTVT.

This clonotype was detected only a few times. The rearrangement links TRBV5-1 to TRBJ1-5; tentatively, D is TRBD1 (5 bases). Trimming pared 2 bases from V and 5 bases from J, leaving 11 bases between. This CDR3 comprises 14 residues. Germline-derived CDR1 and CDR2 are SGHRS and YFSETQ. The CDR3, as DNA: TGCGCCAGCAGCTTCGGGGGGAAGGATCAGCCCCAGCATTTT. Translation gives CASSFGGKDQPQHF.

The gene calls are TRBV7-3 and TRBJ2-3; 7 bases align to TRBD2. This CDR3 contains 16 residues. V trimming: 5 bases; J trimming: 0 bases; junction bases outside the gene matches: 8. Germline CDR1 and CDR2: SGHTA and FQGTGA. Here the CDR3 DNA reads TGTGCCAGCAGCCCAACCGGGACTACTAGCACAGATACGCAGTATTTT. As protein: CASSPTGTTSTDTQYF.

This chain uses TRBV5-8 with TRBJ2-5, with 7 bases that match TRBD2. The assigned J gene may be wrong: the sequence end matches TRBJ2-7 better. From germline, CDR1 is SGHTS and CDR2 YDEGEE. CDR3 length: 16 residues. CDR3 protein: CASSPAGPSGAYEQYF. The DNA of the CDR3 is TGTGCCAGCAGCCCAGCGGGGCCGTCCGGGGCCTACGAGCAGTACTTC.

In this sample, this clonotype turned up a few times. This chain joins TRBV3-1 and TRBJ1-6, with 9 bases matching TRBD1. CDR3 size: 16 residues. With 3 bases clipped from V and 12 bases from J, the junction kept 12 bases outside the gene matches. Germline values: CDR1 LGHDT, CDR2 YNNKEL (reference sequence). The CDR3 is CASSQNPGTGPGPLHF. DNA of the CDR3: TGTGCCAGCAGCCAGAACCCCGGGACAGGGCCTGGACCCCTCCACTTT.

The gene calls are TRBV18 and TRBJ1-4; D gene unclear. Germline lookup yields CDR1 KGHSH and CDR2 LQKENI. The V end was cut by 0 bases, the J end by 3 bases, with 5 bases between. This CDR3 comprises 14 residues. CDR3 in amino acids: CASSPPGSNEKLFF. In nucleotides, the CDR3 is TGTGCCAGCTCACCACCGGGATCTAATGAAAAACTGTTTTTT.

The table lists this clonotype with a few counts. The CDR3: CASIQEISNEQFF. DNA for the CDR3: TGTGCCAGCATTCAGGAGATCTCCAATGAGCAGTTCTTC. This chain links TRBV2 with TRBJ2-1, with D uncertain. Looked up from germline, CDR1 is SNHLY and CDR2 is FYNNEI. CDR3 length equals 13 residues. The V gene lost 7 bases and the J gene lost 6 bases, with 13 bases spanning the gap. The full variable domain, its missing parts supplied by reference TRBV2 and TRBJ2-1, is EPEVTQTPSHQVTQMGQEVILRCVPISNHLYFYWYRQILGQKVEFLVSFYNNEISEKSEIFDDQFSVERPDGSNFTLKIRSTKLEDSAMYFCASIQEISNEQFFGPGTRLTVL.

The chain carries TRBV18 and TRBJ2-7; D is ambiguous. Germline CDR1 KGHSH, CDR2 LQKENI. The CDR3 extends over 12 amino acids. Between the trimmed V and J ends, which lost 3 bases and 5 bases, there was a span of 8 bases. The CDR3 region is CASSPGIDEQYF. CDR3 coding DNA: TGTGCCAGCTCACCGGGGATCGACGAGCAGTACTTC.

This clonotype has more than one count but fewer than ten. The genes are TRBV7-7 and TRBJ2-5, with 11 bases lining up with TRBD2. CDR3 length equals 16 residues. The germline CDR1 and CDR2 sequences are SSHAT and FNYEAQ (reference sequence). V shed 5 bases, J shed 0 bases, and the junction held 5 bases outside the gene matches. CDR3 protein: CASSPRLAGYQETQYF. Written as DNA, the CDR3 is TGTGCCAGCAGCCCTCGACTAGCGGGGTACCAAGAGACCCAGTACTTC.

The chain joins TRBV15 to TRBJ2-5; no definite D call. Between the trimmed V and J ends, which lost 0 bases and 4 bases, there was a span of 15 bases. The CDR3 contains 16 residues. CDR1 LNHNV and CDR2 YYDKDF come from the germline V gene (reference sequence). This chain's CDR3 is CATSRDQPVRRETQYF. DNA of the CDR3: TGTGCCACCAGCAGAGATCAGCCGGTGAGGCGAGAGACCCAGTACTTC. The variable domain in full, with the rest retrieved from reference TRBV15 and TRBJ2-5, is DAMVIQNPRYQVTQFGKPVTLSCSQTLNHNVMYWYQQKSSQAPKLLFHYYDKDFNNEADTPDNFQSRRPNTSFCFLDIRSPGLGDTAMYLCATSRDQPVRRETQYFGPGTRLLVL.

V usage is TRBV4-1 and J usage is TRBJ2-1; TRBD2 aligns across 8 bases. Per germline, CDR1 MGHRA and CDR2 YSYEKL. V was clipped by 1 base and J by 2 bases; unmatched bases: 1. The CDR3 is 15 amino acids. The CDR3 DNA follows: TGCGCCAGCAGCCAAGGTAGCGGGACCTACAATGAGCAGTTCTTC. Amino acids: CASSQGSGTYNEQFF.

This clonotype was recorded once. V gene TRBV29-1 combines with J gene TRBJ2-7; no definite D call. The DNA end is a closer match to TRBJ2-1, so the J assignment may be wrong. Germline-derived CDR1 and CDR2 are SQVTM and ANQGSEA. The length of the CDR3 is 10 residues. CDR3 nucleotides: TGCAGCGTGCTGATAAGTGAGCAGTTCTTC. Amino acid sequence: CSVLISEQFF.

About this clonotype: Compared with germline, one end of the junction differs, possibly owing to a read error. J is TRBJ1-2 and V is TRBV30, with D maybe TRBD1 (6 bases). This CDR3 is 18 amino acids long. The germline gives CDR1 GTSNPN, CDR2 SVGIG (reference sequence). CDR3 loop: CVWSTPAVQGLTNYGYTF. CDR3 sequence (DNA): TGTGTCTGGAGTACACCGGCCGTCCAGGGGCTAACTAACTATGGCTACACCTTC.

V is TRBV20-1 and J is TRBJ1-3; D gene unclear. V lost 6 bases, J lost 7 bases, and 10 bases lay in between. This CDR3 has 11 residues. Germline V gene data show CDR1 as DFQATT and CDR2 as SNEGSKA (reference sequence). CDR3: CSATKMNTIYF. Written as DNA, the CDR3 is TGCAGTGCGACTAAGATGAACACCATATATTTT.

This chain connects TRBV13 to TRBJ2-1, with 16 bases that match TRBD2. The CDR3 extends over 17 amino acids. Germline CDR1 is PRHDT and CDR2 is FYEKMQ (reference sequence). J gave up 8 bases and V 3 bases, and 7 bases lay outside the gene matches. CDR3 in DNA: TGTGCCAGCAGCTTCCAGGGACTAGCGGGGGGGCGGGATGAGCAGTTCTTC. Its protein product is CASSFQGLAGGRDEQFF.

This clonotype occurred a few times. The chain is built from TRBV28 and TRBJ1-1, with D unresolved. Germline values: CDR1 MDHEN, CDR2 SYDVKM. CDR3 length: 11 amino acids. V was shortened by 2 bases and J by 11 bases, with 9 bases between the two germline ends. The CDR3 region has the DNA TGTGCCAGCAGTTTAGGTCGGGCGGCTTTCTTT. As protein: CASSLGRAAFF.

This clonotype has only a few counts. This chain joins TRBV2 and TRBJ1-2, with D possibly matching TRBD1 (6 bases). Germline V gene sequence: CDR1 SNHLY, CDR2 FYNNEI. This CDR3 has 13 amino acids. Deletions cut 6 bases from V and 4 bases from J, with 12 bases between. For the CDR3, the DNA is TGTGCCAGCAGGGCAGGGGACGCCTATGGCTACACCTTC. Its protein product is CASRAGDAYGYTF.

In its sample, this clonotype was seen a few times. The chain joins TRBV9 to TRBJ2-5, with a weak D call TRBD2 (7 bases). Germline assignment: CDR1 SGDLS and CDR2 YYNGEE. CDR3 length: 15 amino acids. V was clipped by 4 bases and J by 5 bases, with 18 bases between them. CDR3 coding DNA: TGTGCCAGCAGCAAAGGGGGGGGGCAGGTGGAGACCCAGTACTTC. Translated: CASSKGGGQVETQYF.

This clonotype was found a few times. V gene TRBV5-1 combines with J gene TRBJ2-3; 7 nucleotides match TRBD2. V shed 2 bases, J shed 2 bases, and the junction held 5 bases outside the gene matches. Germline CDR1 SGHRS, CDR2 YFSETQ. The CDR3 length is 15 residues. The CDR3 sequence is CASSLERGNTDTQYF. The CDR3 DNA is TGCGCCAGCAGCTTAGAGCGGGGAAACACAGATACGCAGTATTTT.

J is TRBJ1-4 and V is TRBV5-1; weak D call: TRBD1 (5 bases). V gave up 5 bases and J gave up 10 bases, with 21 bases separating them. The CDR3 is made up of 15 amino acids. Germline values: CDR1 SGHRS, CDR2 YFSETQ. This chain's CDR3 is CASRFQGLGGGKLFF. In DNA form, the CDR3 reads TGCGCCAGCAGATTCCAGGGTTTGGGAGGAGGAAAACTGTTTTTT.